The subject of this entry is one T cell receptor beta chain. The J segment lost 12 bases and the V segment lost 5 bases, leaving 7 bases of the junction unmatched. The CDR3 contains 12 residues. The data originate from a study of CD8 T cells in Susac syndrome. The authors carried out high-throughput sequencing of TCR beta. They applied it to CD8+ and CD4+ T cells obtained from blood. Controls comprised healthy donors matched for age and sex. Negative isolation was used for CD8+ and CD4+ T cells and FACS enrichment for TEMRA cells. The authors reverse transcribed 0.5 to 1 ug RNA with random hexamers. Coverage of TCR beta CDR3 amplification by immunoSEQ multiplex PCR extended to 54 Vbeta and 13 Jbeta. TCRdb ran MiXCR on the immunoSEQ multiplex PCR reads and lists one entry per CDR3 protein. The profile covers roughly 80,000 distinct CDR3 sequences, with 94% appearing a single time and approximately 0.26% taken by the ten largest.

The source of this sequence is a human donor in good health. Specimen: CD8+ T cells from PBMCs. The chain has TRBV12-3 or TRBV12-4 and TRBJ1-1; 9 nucleotides agree with TRBD1. In DNA form, the CDR3 reads TGTGCCAGCAGTCAGACCGGGACAGGGTCTTTCTTT. Translation gives CASSQTGTGSFF.